The source of this T cell receptor (beta chain) is a study of cytomegalovirus exposure and HLA in healthy donors (TCRdb year 2017). For the study in its entirety: An earlier analysis of several hundred of the donors reported over 250 Gb of sequence data and some 110 million unique TCR beta sequences obtained from around 180 million T cells. Roughly 290 gigabases of sequencing data and 70 million to 100 million unique TCR sequences made up an early release that covered several hundred HLA-typed donors. Of the 398 genotyped donors, about 80% fell in the genetic ancestry cluster associated with self-reported Caucasian donors. The study aimed to test whether cataloging public T cell receptors could reveal signatures of past pathogen exposure. Using immunosequencing, the study profiled T cell repertoires from about 650 subjects and related those repertoires to cytomegalovirus serostatus. Along with the roughly 670-subject first cohort, a separate validation cohort of 120 different subjects was used. To predict cytomegalovirus infection status, the study combined high-throughput TCR immunosequencing, statistical association of individual TCRs with disease status, and machine learning. In a later analysis, previously published TCR beta repertoires from 600 to 850 donors were re-analyzed and high-resolution HLA genotyping was added so that TCR occurrence patterns could be studied. Rather than drawing on any new phenotypic data, the later analysis identified candidate immune exposures from TCR beta sequences and the way those sequences occurred across donors. In an earlier analysis of around 540 of the donors, high-throughput TCR beta sequencing was used to judge whether each TCR beta V gene segment behaved as functional or pseudogenic. Alongside the repertoire data, information on donor age, sex, ethnicity and CMV serostatus was compiled. In a later genetic analysis, genome-wide SNP genotypes for about three fifths of the roughly 670 donors were used, and that subset was treated as a discovery cohort. Every repertoire in the discovery cohort had been generated on one and the same sequencing platform. Class I and class II HLA loci were covered by the typing at four-digit resolution. Typing coverage differed by locus: A, B, C, DRB1 and DQB1 were typed in about 629-640 donors, DQA1 in about 500, DPA1 in around 580, and DPB1 in 472. Several DR-DQ haplotypes were handled as single units for association and clustering because linkage in the cohort was strong. Across roughly 420 genotyped donors of the cohort, an average of roughly 230,000 unique TCR beta nucleotide sequences per donor were sequenced, and roughly a sixth of those sequences were non-productive.

Measured from the cysteine to the phenylalanine, the CDR3 is 14 residues long. The read is trimmed to its CDR3 DNA, 42 bases read in frame from base 1. V is cut by 2 bases and J by 8 bases, and the space between the germline ends is 14 bases. Per the germline V gene, MNHNS is the CDR1 and SASEGT is the CDR2. The library came from the immunoSEQ multiplex PCR assay. For the multiplex PCR, a mixture combining 60 forward primers for TCR Vbeta segments and 13 reverse primers for TCR Jbeta segments was used. Amplification of the CDR3 region of rearranged TCR beta genes was performed with a multiplex PCR assay on genomic DNA. On the Illumina HiSeq System, the amplified TCR beta libraries were sequenced as 87-base-pair reads. The study's processing was this. Across the roughly 670 repertoires, a later analysis counted 80 million or so unique TCR beta chains, roughly 11 million of which were shared by at least two donors. To remove PCR and sequencing errors, raw reads were error-corrected and collapsed into unique sequences using a nearest-neighbor algorithm that merged closely related sequences. CDR3 sequences were aligned to IMGT reference sequences to assign V, D and J gene segments. For a sequence to be retained, a match of at least six nucleotides was required to both a V gene segment and a J gene segment. A rearrangement was called productive if the CDR3 had no stop codons and remained in frame with V and J, and every other rearrangement was called non-productive. Following IMGT convention, CDR3 was defined as the stretch from the second conserved V-encoded cysteine to the conserved J-encoded phenylalanine. The earlier analysis of roughly 590 of the donors excluded any sequence lacking an unambiguous match to a single V gene segment. An earlier analysis of 587 of the donors classified V segments as functional when productive rearrangements were above 56.7% and as segregating when the standard deviation between donors was above 5%. To diagnose cytomegalovirus status from the catalog of TCR beta chain sequences, a statistical classification framework was built. In a later analysis, V and J genes were assigned by comparing TCR nucleotide sequences against IMGT/GENE-DB human TR gene sequences. In a later analysis, CDR3 sequences and most-parsimonious VDJ recombination scenarios were assigned using the TCRdist pipeline. In a later analysis, every TCR beta chain was defined by the combination of its CDR3 amino acid sequence and its V-gene family, and reads without a unique V-gene family were dropped. A later analysis removed 592 highly shared, low-generation-probability nucleotide sequences to deal with suspected cross-contamination and a sequencing artifact. A later analysis calculated a clonal expansion index for each public chain from normalized within-repertoire ranks of inferred template counts. Generation probabilities in a later analysis came from a VDJ recombination model fitted to out-of-frame rearrangements, and those results were checked against IGoR. In a later analysis, hypergeometric tests were used to score TCR-TCR, TCR-HLA and TCR-CMV co-occurrence, with a repertoire-size bias correction applied to TCR pairs. In a later analysis, false discovery rates were estimated by permuting HLA or CMV assignments 20 times. In a later analysis, co-occurring TCRs were grouped using DBSCAN, and TCRdist sequence similarity was added for clustering within HLA-allele-positive subsets. Repertoires with fewer than 30,000 or more than 120,000 public chains, plus five repertoires with anomalous nucleotide sharing, were excluded from co-occurrence clustering. TCRdb carries this immuneACCESS record with in-frame sequences only. Its versions omit some clonotypes, under half of them owing to an unresolved V gene in the studies checked, with the rest unexplained. The V and J calls and clone size were taken over from that table, and D and trimming were inferred from the DNA. The sample table contains 100,000 to 150,000 clones; only one count was recorded for roughly 76% of them. The ten biggest clones cover roughly 3.5% of the sample.

Study-wide findings and limitations: In vitro tests confirmed that a few of the cytomegalovirus-associated TCR beta chains recognize cytomegalovirus antigens. Strong co-occurrence of HLA alleles, especially DR and DQ, made assigning TCR associations to individual alleles difficult. According to a later analysis, most CMV-associated TCR beta chains appeared to be HLA-restricted, and the HLA associations seemed to be driven largely by CMV exposure. In a later analysis, 16,951 TCR beta sequences were associated with specific HLA alleles at a false discovery rate of 0.05. Presence/absence analyses assumed roughly uniform sequencing depth across donors, an assumption that may not hold. Because counts were too low, around 17 rarely observed V segments, including chromosome 9 orphons, were left out of the earlier analysis of 587 of the donors. An earlier analysis of several hundred of the donors showed that most TCR beta V segments appeared in productive rearrangements either about 90% or about 30% of the time, which broadly matched IMGT annotations. Only TCR beta chains were sequenced in this cohort, and the absence of alpha or paired-chain data limited detectable features. For the cohort, immune exposure information was limited to CMV serostatus. HLA typing was unavailable for some donors at each locus, so association tests used only the typed subset. A later analysis reported that several top co-occurrence clusters appeared linked to parvovirus B19, influenza, CMV and Epstein-Barr virus. Linkage disequilibrium might explain the correlated functional status among segregating V segments, but an unknown experimental factor could not be ruled out. The sequencing pipeline was judged likely to have produced a cluster of highly shared sequence variants as a technical artifact. Most TCR sequences were observed very rarely across donors, whereas some public TCRs were present in many individuals. In a later analysis, TCR association rates were found to vary across HLA loci, with the most associated TCRs seen for DRB1 alleles and the fewest for HLA-C alleles. A further reported finding was that TCR beta sequences accurately predicted the HLA-A and HLA-B alleles for most subjects in the first cohort. The authors suggested that the approach could potentially be generalized to other disease states and immunological phenotypes. V-gene and J-gene trimming of TCR beta chains was associated with a missense DCLRE1C variant in a later genetic analysis, and the association was replicated in an independent cohort. In a later analysis, HLA-associated TCR beta chains were found to be more clonally expanded and to have lower generation probabilities than equally common non-associated chains. The study gave a list of 150 to 200 TCR beta chains associated with cytomegalovirus. In both the original and validation cohorts, the classifier was reported to diagnose cytomegalovirus status with high specificity and sensitivity. Some IMGT-functional V segments, including TRBV6-2 and TRBV6-3, could not be told apart with the 87-base-pair reads, so those segments were excluded. According to a later genetic analysis, donors in an Asian-associated ancestry cluster had fewer N-insertions in productive TCRs than the approximately 610-donor mean.

The cohort comprised 550 to 700 healthy bone marrow donors. Cohort members were all nominally healthy when sampled, although unrecorded immune exposures were likely present. The donor tested CMV seronegative, placing the donor among the 350 or so seronegative members of the cohort. A peripheral blood sample was provided by each donor, and peripheral blood mononuclear cells were used for TCR beta sequencing. The Qiagen DNeasy Blood Extraction Kit was used to extract genomic DNA from the blood cell samples. For this clone: Its specific antigen is unknown. No per-base quality is available; no much larger clone lies one base away.

The V gene is TRBV6-1 and the J gene is TRBJ2-3; D gene: possibly TRBD2, on 5 matching bases. This sequence was found in a woman aged 45 to 65 in good health and CMV-seronegative. Sequenced material: PBMCs. CDR3 protein: CASSERSSEGTQYF. The bases read TGTGCCAGCAGTGAAAGGAGTAGCGAGGGTACGCAGTATTTT.